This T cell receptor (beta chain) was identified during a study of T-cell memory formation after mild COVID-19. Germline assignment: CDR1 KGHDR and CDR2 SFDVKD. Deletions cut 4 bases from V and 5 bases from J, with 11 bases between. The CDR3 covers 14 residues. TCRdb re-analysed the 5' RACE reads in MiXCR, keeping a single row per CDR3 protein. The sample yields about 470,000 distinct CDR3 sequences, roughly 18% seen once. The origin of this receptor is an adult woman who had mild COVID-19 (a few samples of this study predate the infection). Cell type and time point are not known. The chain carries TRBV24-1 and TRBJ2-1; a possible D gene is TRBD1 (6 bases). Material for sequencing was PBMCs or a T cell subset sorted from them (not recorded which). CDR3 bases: TGTGCCACCAGTGACCACGGGACAAACAATGAGCAGTTCTTC. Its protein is CATSDHGTNNEQFF.